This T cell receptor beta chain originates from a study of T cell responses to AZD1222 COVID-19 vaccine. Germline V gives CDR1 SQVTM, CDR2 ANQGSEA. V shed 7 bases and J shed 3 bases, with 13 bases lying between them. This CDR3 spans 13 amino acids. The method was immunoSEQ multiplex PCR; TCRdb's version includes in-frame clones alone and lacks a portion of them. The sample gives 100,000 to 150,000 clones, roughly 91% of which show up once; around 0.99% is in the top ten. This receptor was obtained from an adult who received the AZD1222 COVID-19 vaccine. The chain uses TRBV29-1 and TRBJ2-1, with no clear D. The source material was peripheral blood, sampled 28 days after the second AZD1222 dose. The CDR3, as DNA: TGCAGCGCGACTCGCTGGGACTACAATGAGCAGTTCTTC. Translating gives CSATRWDYNEQFF.